The next 16 T cell receptor beta chains were all read from a single sample in a study of blood T cell repertoires in COVID-19. The method was immunoSEQ multiplex PCR; TCRdb's version includes in-frame clones alone and lacks a portion of them. The sample yields about 490,000 clones, roughly 88% seen once. Material: peripheral blood. The receptors come from a human donor in a cohort sampled during active COVID-19.

The chain carries TRBV28 and TRBJ2-5, with D possibly matching TRBD2 (7 bases). Between the trimmed V and J ends, which lost 3 bases and 3 bases, there was a span of 11 bases. This CDR3 is built from 14 residues. Per germline, CDR1 MDHEN and CDR2 SYDVKM. CDR3 in amino acids: CASSFGGAEETQYF. CDR3 coding DNA: TGTGCCAGCAGTTTTGGGGGGGCCGAAGAGACCCAGTACTTC.

This chain links TRBV18 with TRBJ1-5; 7 nucleotides align to TRBD1. The CDR3 is 15 residues long. Germline CDR1 KGHSH, CDR2 LQKENI. The junction had 11 bases not matched to a gene; V was cut back by 5 bases and J by 7 bases. The CDR3 spells CASSTLQGFGQPQHF. The CDR3 nucleotides are TGTGCCAGCTCAACCTTACAGGGGTTCGGACAGCCCCAGCATTTT.

This rearrangement joins TRBV3-1 (or the pseudogene TRBV3-2) to TRBJ2-3; D may be TRBD1 (6 bases). The ends were cut back, 1 base at V and 2 bases at J, with 13 bases in the middle. Germline-derived CDR1 and CDR2 are LGHDT and YNNKEL (reference sequence). The CDR3 length is 16 residues. The CDR3 loop is CASSQGFQGHTDTQYF. The CDR3 DNA reads TGTGCCAGCAGCCAAGGATTCCAGGGACACACAGATACGCAGTATTTT.

The chain uses TRBV10-3 and TRBJ2-5; 7 nucleotides line up with TRBD2. The CDR3 has 13 residues. The germline CDR1 and CDR2 sequences are ENHRY and SYGVKD. The junction had 9 bases not matched to a gene; V was cut back by 10 bases and J by 4 bases. CDR3 nucleotides: TGTGCCACCCGGGGAGGGTTAGGAGAGACCCAGTACTTC. This codes for CATRGGLGETQYF.

J is TRBJ2-3 and V is TRBV4-1; 8 positions match TRBD2. With V trimmed by 4 bases and J by 3 bases, 3 bases remained unmatched. This CDR3 has 14 amino acids. Germline V gene sequence: CDR1 MGHRA, CDR2 YSYEKL. The CDR3 DNA reads as TGCGCCAGCAGCCGGCGGGAGGCGACAGATACGCAGTATTTT. It specifies CASSRREATDTQYF.

This chain uses TRBV11-2 with TRBJ1-5, with D uncertain. This CDR3 region has 15 residues. CDR1 is SGHAT and CDR2 is FQNNGV in the germline V gene. V gave up 4 bases and J gave up 1 base, with 11 bases separating them. The CDR3 here is CASSSNGYSNQPQHF. Written as DNA, the CDR3 is TGTGCCAGCAGCTCCAACGGGTACAGCAATCAGCCCCAGCATTTT.

The genes are TRBV2 and TRBJ2-5; 12 bases line up with TRBD2. V lost 3 bases to trimming and J lost 5 bases; unmatched junction nucleotides: 1. CDR1 is SNHLY and CDR2 is FYNNEI in the germline V gene. The CDR3 contains 14 residues. The CDR3 loop reads CASSELAGGETQYF. The CDR3 DNA is TGTGCCAGCAGTGAGCTAGCGGGAGGGGAGACCCAGTACTTC.

The genes are TRBV11-2 and TRBJ2-1; 8 bases map to TRBD1. This CDR3 is built from 13 residues. CDR1 is SGHAT and CDR2 is FQNNGV in the germline V gene. V trimming: 1 base; J trimming: 15 bases; junction bases outside the gene matches: 8. CDR3 sequence reads: CASSLGSGQVPFF. CDR3 in DNA: TGTGCCAGCAGCTTAGGGTCGGGACAGGTGCCGTTCTTC.

J is TRBJ2-1 and V is TRBV12-3 or TRBV12-4; D is ambiguous. The V end was cut by 3 bases, the J end by 9 bases, with 9 bases between. This CDR3 has 12 amino acids. The CDR3 spells CASSFGVSEQFF. In DNA, the CDR3 is TGTGCCAGCAGTTTCGGAGTTTCTGAGCAGTTCTTC.

This clone was counted a few times. The chain couples TRBV7-9 to TRBJ2-2, with TRBD1 matching over 9 bases. CDR1 is SEHNR and CDR2 is FQNEAQ in the germline V gene (reference sequence). Unmatched junction bases numbered 4, after V lost 7 bases and J lost 4 bases. This CDR3 is 14 amino acids long. The CDR3: CASTGQGTTGELFF. CDR3 nucleotide sequence: TGTGCCAGCACCGGACAGGGGACCACCGGGGAGCTGTTTTTT. Supplemented by reference TRBV7-9 and TRBJ2-2, the full variable domain reads DTGVSQNPRHKITKRGQNVTFRCDPISEHNRLYWYRQTLGQGPEFLTYFQNEAQLEKSRLLSDRFSAERPKGSFSTLEIQRTEQGDSAMYLCASTGQGTTGELFFGEGSRLTVL.

This clone was detected only a few times. The chain has TRBV6-5 and TRBJ2-1; maybe TRBD2 (6 bases). This CDR3 spans 13 amino acids. The V end lost 4 bases, the J end lost 12 bases, and 16 bases lay between the germline ends. Germline values: CDR1 MNHEY, CDR2 SVGAGI. The CDR3 DNA is TGTGCCAGCAGTTCAATGGGGACTTGGGGGCAGTTCTTC. Amino acid sequence: CASSSMGTWGQFF.

The genes are TRBV5-1 and TRBJ2-3; the match to TRBD1 covers 8 bases. With 5 bases clipped from V and 5 bases from J, the junction kept 13 bases outside the gene matches. Germline assignment: CDR1 SGHRS and CDR2 YFSETQ. This CDR3 comprises 16 residues. The CDR3: CASSRTGQGRGDTQYF. Written as DNA, the CDR3 is TGCGCCAGCAGTAGGACAGGGCAAGGTCGTGGAGATACGCAGTATTTT.

The chain has TRBV28 and TRBJ2-3; TRBD2 aligns across 12 bases. The V gene's germline CDR1 is MDHEN and CDR2 SYDVKM. This CDR3 is built from 16 residues. V lost 5 bases, J lost 6 bases, and 9 bases stayed unmatched. CDR3 in amino acids: CASSTRTSGTGDTQYF. CDR3 sequence (DNA): TGTGCCAGCAGTACCCGGACTAGCGGGACCGGGGATACGCAGTATTTT. The complete variable domain, with remaining parts taken from reference TRBV28 and TRBJ2-3, reads DVKVTQSSRYLVKRTGEKVFLECVQDMDHENMFWYRQDPGLGLRLIYFSYDVKMKEKGDIPEGYSVSREKKERFSLILESASTNQTSMYLCASSTRTSGTGDTQYFGPGTRLTVL.

The chain recombines TRBV19 with TRBJ2-7; 12 bases fit TRBD2. The germline V gene has CDR1 LNHDA and CDR2 SQIVND (reference sequence). V dropped 5 bases and J dropped 3; count of bases not matched to a gene: 5. CDR3 size: 15 residues. The CDR3 nucleotides read TGTGCCAGTAGTCAACTAGCGGGAGGCCTCTACGAGCAGTACTTC. This sequence encodes CASSQLAGGLYEQYF.

The chain joins TRBV5-8 to TRBJ2-5; 8 bases match TRBD2. The germline CDR1 and CDR2 sequences are SGHTS and YDEGEE. This CDR3 has 15 amino acids. Trimming took 6 bases from V and 1 from J; bases not matched to a gene: 8. The CDR3 DNA reads TGTGCCAGCACCCCTCGGGGGGGAAGCCAAGAGACCCAGTACTTC. Residues: CASTPRGGSQETQYF. Drawing the rest from reference TRBV5-8 and TRBJ2-5, the complete variable domain is EAGVTQSPTHLIKTRGQQATLRCSPISGHTSVYWYQQALGLGLQFLLWYDEGEERNRGNFPPRFSGRQFPNYSSELNVNALELEDSALYLCASTPRGGSQETQYFGPGTRLLVL.

The table lists this clone with many counts. V usage is TRBV5-8 and J usage is TRBJ1-5, with 7 bases fitting TRBD1. The CDR3 spans 15 residues. Germline CDR1 is SGHTS and CDR2 is YDEGEE. Germline trimming cut 4 bases from V and 9 bases from J; bases unmatched to any gene: 13. The CDR3 protein is CASSPPRGARWPQHF. The CDR3 DNA is TGTGCCAGCAGCCCCCCCAGGGGGGCCCGTTGGCCCCAGCATTTT.